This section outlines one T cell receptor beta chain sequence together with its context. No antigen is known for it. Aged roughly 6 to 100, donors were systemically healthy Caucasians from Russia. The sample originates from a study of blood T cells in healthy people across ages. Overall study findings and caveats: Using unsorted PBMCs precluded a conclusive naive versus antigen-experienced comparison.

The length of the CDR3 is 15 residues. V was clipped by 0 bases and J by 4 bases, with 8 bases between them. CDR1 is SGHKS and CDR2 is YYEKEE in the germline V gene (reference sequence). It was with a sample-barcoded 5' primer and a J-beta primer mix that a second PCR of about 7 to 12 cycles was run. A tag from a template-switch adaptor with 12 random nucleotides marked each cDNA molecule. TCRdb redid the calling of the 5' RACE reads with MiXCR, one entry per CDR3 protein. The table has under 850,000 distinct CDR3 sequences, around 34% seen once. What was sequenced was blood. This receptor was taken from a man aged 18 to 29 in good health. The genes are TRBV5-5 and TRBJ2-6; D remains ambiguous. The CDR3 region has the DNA TGTGCCAGCAGCTTGGGGACCTCCGGGGCCAACGTCCTGACTTTC. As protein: CASSLGTSGANVLTF.